This T cell receptor beta chain was retrieved from a study of blood T cell repertoires in COVID-19. Germline V gene lookup returns CDR1 MNHEY and CDR2 SMNVEV (reference sequence). The CDR3 has 15 residues. V lost 8 bases, J lost 4 bases, and 11 bases stayed unmatched. Per the authors' pipeline: Quantification of nucleated cells was approximated via reference gene primer amplification. The method was immunoSEQ multiplex PCR; TCRdb's version includes in-frame clones alone and lacks a portion of them. V, J and clone size are taken as reported in that table, and D and trimming were inferred from the DNA itself. The sample yields under 350,000 clones, about 92% seen once.

Sequencing was carried out using PBMCs or T cells enriched from blood (not recorded which). This receptor was obtained from a man in his sixties who had recovered from COVID-19. The V call is TRBV27, the J call TRBJ1-2, with TRBD1 identical over 9 bases. The CDR3 region is CASRADRGGIYGYTF. The CDR3 DNA reads as TGTGCCAGCCGGGCGGACAGGGGAGGTATCTATGGCTACACCTTC.